One and the same sample provided the 19 T cell receptor beta chains below, sequenced in a study of blood T cell repertoires in COVID-19. This table comes from immunoSEQ multiplex PCR, and its TCRdb copy is limited to in-frame clones, with some not included. Of some 48,000 clones in the sample, about 81% were seen once. Sequencing was done on a sample of peripheral blood. The receptors come from a human donor with acute or convalescent COVID-19. The donor label of this sample is uncertain.

The J gene is TRBJ2-3, the V gene TRBV5-8, with TRBD1 as a possible D gene (5 bases). The CDR3 totals 14 residues. V was pared by 1 base and J by 3 bases, with 9 bases between. Germline CDR1 is SGHTS and CDR2 is YDEGEE. CDR3 sequence reads: CASSLLGETDTQYF. The CDR3 DNA sequence: TGTGCCAGCAGCTTGCTAGGGGAAACAGATACGCAGTATTTT.

V is TRBV2 and J is TRBJ2-6, with 7 bases identical to TRBD1. The trim removed 6 bases at V and 2 bases at J, leaving 7 bases unmatched. The germline V gene has CDR1 SNHLY and CDR2 FYNNEI. The CDR3 is 16 amino acids. The CDR3 sequence: CASRRDRAAGANVLTF. The CDR3 coding sequence is TGTGCCAGCAGGAGGGACAGAGCGGCTGGGGCCAACGTCCTGACTTTC.

The chain carries TRBV24-1 and TRBJ1-2; TRBD1 is a possible D gene (5 bases). Trimming left V 5 bases short and J 3 bases short, with 15 bases between. CDR1 and CDR2 from the germline V gene are KGHDR and SFDVKD. The CDR3 is 15 residues long. The CDR3 loop reads CATSAPRGRDYGYTF. CDR3 nucleotides: TGTGCCACCAGTGCTCCTCGGGGGAGGGACTATGGCTACACCTTC.

This chain links TRBV7-9 with TRBJ2-1; no firm D call. Looked up from germline, CDR1 is SEHNR and CDR2 is FQNEAQ (reference sequence). There are 11 residues in the CDR3. Trimming pared 5 bases from V and 10 bases from J, leaving 9 bases between. The CDR3 protein is CASSPRVEQFF. Written as DNA, the CDR3 is TGTGCCAGCAGCCCCCGAGTAGAGCAGTTCTTC.

V gene TRBV18 combines with J gene TRBJ1-1; perhaps TRBD1 as D (6 bases). CDR3 size: 15 residues. V dropped 3 bases and J dropped 1 base, with 12 bases sitting between them. Germline-derived CDR1 and CDR2 are KGHSH and LQKENI. CDR3 sequence: CASSPDLTGNTEAFF. The CDR3 DNA reads as TGTGCCAGCTCACCGGACCTGACAGGGAACACTGAAGCTTTCTTT.

The rearrangement joins TRBV7-9 to TRBJ1-2, with D unresolved. Trimming shortened V by 5 bases and J by 0 bases, and 16 bases separated the two germline ends. The CDR3 loop spans 16 amino acids. Germline CDR1 SEHNR, CDR2 FQNEAQ (reference sequence). As DNA, the CDR3 is TGTGCCAGCAGCACTTGGAGCCACCAAGCTAACTATGGCTACACCTTC. Translating gives CASSTWSHQANYGYTF. The whole variable domain, remainder taken from reference TRBV7-9 and TRBJ1-2, is DTGVSQNPRHKITKRGQNVTFRCDPISEHNRLYWYRQTLGQGPEFLTYFQNEAQLEKSRLLSDRFSAERPKGSFSTLEIQRTEQGDSAMYLCASSTWSHQANYGYTFGSGTRLTVV.

This clone was observed a single time. This chain links TRBV2 with TRBJ1-4; no clear D gene. CDR3 length: 13 residues. The germline gives CDR1 SNHLY, CDR2 FYNNEI. V lost 1 base to trimming and J lost 5 bases, with 5 bases between them. CDR3 coding DNA: TGTGCCAGCAGTGAAGGGCTGAATGAAAAACTGTTTTTT. Translation gives CASSEGLNEKLFF.

This clone was detected a few times. The rearrangement joins TRBV9 to TRBJ1-6; the D is unclear. The germline V gene has CDR1 SGDLS and CDR2 YYNGEE. This CDR3 is built from 15 residues. Trimming took off 2 bases at V and 0 bases at J, with 6 bases between the two ends. Written as DNA, the CDR3 is TGTGCCAGCAGCGTTGAGGGCTCCTATAATTCACCCCTCCACTTT. It yields the protein CASSVEGSYNSPLHF.

As for this clone: The sample holds other DNA sequences that translate to the same CDR3. This chain links TRBV2 with TRBJ2-7; 9 bases align to TRBD1. The CDR3 loop spans 14 amino acids. CDR1 is SNHLY, CDR2 FYNNEI, per germline. With 6 bases clipped from V and 2 bases from J, the junction kept 5 bases outside the gene matches. DNA for the CDR3: TGTGCCAGCAGCGGGGGACAGGGAGCCTACGAGCAGTACTTC. It is translated as CASSGGQGAYEQYF.

The chain recombines TRBV7-2 with TRBJ1-2; D not resolved. CDR1 and CDR2 from the germline V gene are SGHTA and FQGNSA. The ends were cut back, 5 bases at V and 3 bases at J, with 13 bases in the middle. The CDR3 is 14 residues long. CDR3 nucleotides: TGTGCCAGCAGCGAAGCGGACTCCTACTATGGCTACACCTTC. This translates into CASSEADSYYGYTF.

This clone was seen only a few times. V usage is TRBV21-1 and J usage is TRBJ2-7; the D call in the table, TRBD1, was not verified against the DNA. TRBV21-1 is deemed a pseudogene. This CDR3 comprises 18 residues. The CDR3 is CASSKARLAPGPTYEQYF. In DNA form, the CDR3 reads TGTGCCAGCAGCAAAGCCCGCCTGGCCCCTGGGCCCACCTACGAGCAGTACTTC.

This rearrangement joins TRBV18 to TRBJ1-1; 12 bases line up with TRBD1. The CDR3 covers 16 residues. Germline CDR1 is KGHSH and CDR2 is LQKENI. Trimming removed 6 bases from V and 6 bases from J; junction bases left unmatched: 11. The CDR3, as DNA: TGTGCCAGCTCCCCGGGACAGGGGGCGTTGGTATCTGAAGCTTTCTTT. Translation gives CASSPGQGALVSEAFF.

The gene calls are TRBV29-1 and TRBJ1-1; D remains unclear. The length of the CDR3 is 11 residues. Trimming removed 5 bases at V and 7 bases at J, with 11 bases between. Germline CDR1 SQVTM, CDR2 ANQGSEA. CDR3 coding DNA: TGCAGCGTTAGTACAAGACTTGAAGCTTTCTTT. It yields the protein CSVSTRLEAFF.

The V gene is TRBV3-1 (or the pseudogene TRBV3-2), the J gene TRBJ1-5; D is unresolved. The CDR3 runs to 14 residues. V dropped 2 bases and J dropped 0 bases, with 5 bases sitting between them. Germline assignment: CDR1 LGHDT and CDR2 YNNKEL (reference sequence). The CDR3 reads CASSQQSSNQPQHF. In DNA form, the CDR3 reads TGTGCCAGCAGCCAACAATCTAGCAATCAGCCCCAGCATTTT.

V and J are TRBV10-3 and TRBJ2-5, with 12 bases aligning to TRBD2. Per the germline V gene, CDR1 is ENHRY and CDR2 is SYGVKD. CDR3 length: 16 amino acids. After removal of 6 bases from V and 3 bases from J, the junction contained 8 bases not matched to a gene. The CDR3 is CAISEGRLAGEETQYF. CDR3 DNA: TGTGCCATCAGCGAAGGACGACTAGCGGGAGAAGAGACCCAGTACTTC.

This chain uses TRBV7-9 with TRBJ2-1; 14 bases match TRBD2. The CDR3 has 16 amino acids. Germline V gene lookup returns CDR1 SEHNR and CDR2 FQNEAQ (reference sequence). The J segment lost 9 bases and the V segment lost 7 bases, leaving 11 bases of the junction unmatched. The CDR3 here is CASTAGTSGSGGEQFF. The CDR3, as DNA: TGTGCCAGCACCGCCGGGACTAGCGGGAGTGGGGGTGAGCAGTTCTTC.

The chain employs TRBV3-1 (or the pseudogene TRBV3-2) and TRBJ2-1; 10 bases are shared with TRBD2. V was clipped by 5 bases and J by 4 bases; unmatched bases: 11. This CDR3 spans 17 amino acids. Germline V CDR1 and CDR2: LGHDT, YNNKEL (reference sequence). CDR3 coding DNA: TGTGCCAGCAGCTCGGGGCTAGCGGGGGAGATATACAATGAGCAGTTCTTC. Translated: CASSSGLAGEIYNEQFF.

V and J are TRBV30 and TRBJ2-3, with TRBD2 matching 9 bases. Germline lookup yields CDR1 GTSNPN and CDR2 SVGIG (reference sequence). CDR3 length equals 14 residues. V shed 2 bases, J shed 2 bases, and the junction held 2 bases outside the gene matches. The CDR3 DNA reads as TGTGCCTGGAGTCGGACTAGCGTCACAGATACGCAGTATTTT. It yields the protein CAWSRTSVTDTQYF.

The chain uses TRBV19 and TRBJ1-5, with D possibly TRBD1 on 6 matching bases. The CDR3 has 14 residues. Germline-derived CDR1 and CDR2 are LNHDA and SQIVND (reference sequence). Trimming stripped 8 bases from V and 2 bases from J, with 13 bases between. The CDR3 DNA is TGTGCCAGTCAACAGGGCGGTGGCAATCAGCCCCAGCATTTT. This translates into CASQQGGGNQPQHF.